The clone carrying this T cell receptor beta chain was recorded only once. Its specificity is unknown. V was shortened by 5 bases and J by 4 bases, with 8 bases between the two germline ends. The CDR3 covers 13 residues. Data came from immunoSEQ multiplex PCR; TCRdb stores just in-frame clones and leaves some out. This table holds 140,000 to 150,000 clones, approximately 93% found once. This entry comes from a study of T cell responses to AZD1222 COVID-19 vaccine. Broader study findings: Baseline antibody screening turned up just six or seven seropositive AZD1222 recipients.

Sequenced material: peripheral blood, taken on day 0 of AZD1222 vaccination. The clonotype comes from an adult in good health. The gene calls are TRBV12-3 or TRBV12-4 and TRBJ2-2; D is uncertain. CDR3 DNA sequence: TGTGCCAGCAGTCGGGCCCGCACCGGGGAGCTGTTTTTT. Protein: CASSRARTGELFF.